This T cell receptor (beta chain) stems from a study of cytomegalovirus exposure and HLA in healthy donors. Whole-study context: Some 80 million unique TCR sequences came from HLA-typed donors in an early release. Study conclusions and caveats: A later analysis reportedly found that, within productive TCRs, an Asian-associated ancestry cluster had fewer N-insertions than the mean observed across the roughly 700 donors. The authors later linked a missense DCLRE1C variant to TCR beta V- and J-gene trimming. A list of approximately 160 TCR beta chains associated with cytomegalovirus was given.

As regards this clone: Its antigen is currently unknown.

Trimming removed 8 bases from V and 0 bases from J; junction bases left unmatched: 9. The CDR3 is 16 residues long. The germline V gene encodes CDR1 MNHEY and CDR2 SMNVEV (reference sequence). The primer mix had 60 Vbeta and 13 Jbeta primers. Here immunoSEQ multiplex PCR was the method, and the copy in TCRdb shows in-frame clones only, minus some. The sample records about 170,000 clones, 80% to 85% being singletons. The V gene is TRBV27, the J gene TRBJ2-3; TRBD2 agrees at 9 bases. The sample comprised PBMCs. The source is a boy aged 2 to 10 in good health and CMV-seronegative. CDR3 sequence reads: CASRNRLAVSTDTQYF. The CDR3 DNA reads as TGTGCCAGCCGAAACCGACTAGCGGTTAGCACAGATACGCAGTATTTT.